Ten or more counts support the clone carrying this T cell receptor beta chain. The data stem from a study of T cells in Graves' hyperthyroidism and ophthalmopathy. RNA transcripts provided the source from which TCR beta CDR3 regions were amplified. Using the HTBI primer set, a first-round RT-PCR was run on the TCR CDR3. A single record per CDR3 protein comes from TCRdb applying MiXCR to the multiplex PCR reads. The profile shows over 500,000 distinct CDR3 sequences, around 15% of them singletons. Trimming removed 2 bases at V and 4 bases at J, with 20 bases between. The CDR3 consists of 18 residues. Germline CDR1 reads MNHEY; CDR2 reads SVGAGI.

Material: blood. This sequence joins TRBV6-5 and TRBJ2-2; TRBD2 is a possible D gene (6 bases). The clonotype was recovered from a woman aged 40 to 50 with Graves' hyperthyroidism. The CDR3 region has the DNA TGTGCCAGCAGTTACGGACAAGGATTGGGGGGTAGCACCGGGGAGCTGTTTTTT. The encoded protein is CASSYGQGLGGSTGELFF.